The 12 T cell receptor beta chains given below trace back to one sample, sequenced in a study of blood T cell repertoires in COVID-19. The repertoire was sequenced with immunoSEQ multiplex PCR; TCRdb's copy has only in-frame clones and lacks some. The sample holds hundreds of thousands of clones, 88% seen once. The material sequenced was PBMCs or T cells enriched from blood (not recorded which). Receptor source: a woman aged 40 to 55 with acute COVID-19.

The chain uses TRBV21-1 and TRBJ2-2; the table's D call, TRBD1, has no DNA check behind it. TRBV21-1 is designated a pseudogene. The CDR3 runs to 15 residues. CDR3 in DNA: TGTGCCAGCATCGGACAGGGAGAGAGGATCGGGGAGCTGTTTTTT. Amino acid sequence: CASIGQGERIGELFF.

This clone was seen more than once but under ten times. This rearrangement joins TRBV7-8 to TRBJ1-1, with a tentative D call TRBD1 (6 bases). This CDR3 contains 14 residues. V lost 2 bases, J lost 6 bases, and 13 bases lay in between. The germline V gene encodes CDR1 SGHVS and CDR2 FQNEAQ. CDR3 DNA sequence: TGTGCCAGCAGCTTAAACAGGGATGGACCTGAAGCTTTCTTT. This translates into CASSLNRDGPEAFF.

The chain has TRBV24-1 and TRBJ1-2, with TRBD1 matching over 7 bases. Germline V lookup: CDR1 KGHDR, CDR2 SFDVKD. V trimming: 7 bases; J trimming: 2 bases; junction bases outside the gene matches: 3. The CDR3 extends over 13 amino acids. The CDR3 protein is CATSRGQNYGYTF. The CDR3 DNA is TGTGCCACCAGCCGGGGACAGAACTATGGCTACACCTTC.

The V gene is TRBV14, the J gene TRBJ1-2; D remains ambiguous. The CDR3 runs 12 residues. V was trimmed by 2 bases and J by 4 bases, leaving 5 bases between them. Germline CDR1 reads SGHDN; CDR2 reads FVKESK. CDR3 nucleotides: TGTGCCAGCAGCCAATTCGGCTATGGCTACACCTTC. Translating it yields CASSQFGYGYTF.

The chain carries TRBV7-9 and TRBJ1-6; TRBD1 aligns across 10 bases. The CDR3 is 17 amino acids. Germline CDR1 reads SEHNR; CDR2 reads FQNEAQ (reference sequence). Trimming cost V 1 base and J 6 bases; bases outside gene matches: 6. CDR3: CASSLGTGGLGNSPLHF. The CDR3 nucleotides read TGTGCCAGCAGCTTAGGGACAGGGGGATTGGGTAATTCACCCCTCCACTTT.

This chain connects TRBV13 to TRBJ1-1; D gene ambiguous. CDR1 and CDR2 (germline): PRHDT, FYEKMQ (reference sequence). V lost 4 bases, J lost 0 bases, and 9 bases lay in between. The CDR3 is made up of 14 amino acids. CDR3 coding DNA: TGTGCCAGCAGCTCCCTATCTTTGAACACTGAAGCTTTCTTT. The encoded protein is CASSSLSLNTEAFF.

The chain joins TRBV11-2 to TRBJ2-7; the match to TRBD2 covers 8 bases. CDR1 is SGHAT and CDR2 is FQNNGV in the germline V gene. Trimming cost V 3 bases and J 3 bases; bases outside gene matches: 10. The CDR3 has 16 amino acids. Here the CDR3 reads CASSFGRGGPNYEQYF. For the CDR3, the DNA is TGTGCCAGCAGCTTTGGACGGGGGGGCCCGAACTACGAGCAGTACTTC.

This clone was seen only once. This chain uses TRBV30 with TRBJ2-7; no clear D. Germline CDR1 and CDR2: GTSNPN and SVGIG (reference sequence). V lost 7 bases to trimming and J lost 2 bases, with 15 bases between them. This CDR3 contains 13 residues. The CDR3 spells CAYTLSGTYEQYF. The CDR3 DNA sequence: TGTGCCTATACCCTATCCGGTACCTACGAGCAGTACTTC.

This chain uses TRBV6-5 with TRBJ1-1; D perhaps matches TRBD1 (6 bases). Trimming removed 6 bases from V and 0 bases from J, with 11 bases in between. The CDR3 sequence is 14 residues long. Germline CDR1 is MNHEY and CDR2 is SVGAGI. The CDR3, as DNA: TGTGCCAGCAGCTTGGACAGCATGAACACTGAAGCTTTCTTT. This translates into CASSLDSMNTEAFF.

V is TRBV7-6 and J is TRBJ2-5; 7 bases fit TRBD1. V trimming: 4 bases; J trimming: 3 bases; junction bases outside the gene matches: 8. This CDR3 spans 15 amino acids. The germline V gene has CDR1 SGHVS and CDR2 FNYEAQ. The CDR3 sequence is CASSSRDSNKETQYF. As DNA, the CDR3 is TGTGCCAGCAGCTCCCGGGACAGCAACAAAGAGACCCAGTACTTC.

The chain carries TRBV7-8 and TRBJ1-2; D is ambiguous. Trimming took off 0 bases at V and 3 bases at J, with 5 bases between the two ends. Germline V CDR1 and CDR2: SGHVS, FQNEAQ. CDR3 size: 13 residues. DNA of the CDR3: TGTGCCAGCAGCTTAGCGGAGTACTATGGCTACACCTTC. It encodes CASSLAEYYGYTF.

The chain carries TRBV16 and TRBJ1-1, with D tentatively TRBD1 (6 bases). Germline loops: CDR1 KGHSY, CDR2 FQNENV. The CDR3 extends over 10 amino acids. V was cut by 5 bases and J by 11 bases, with 9 bases left in between. CDR3 sequence (DNA): TGTGCCAGCAGCGGGGACACGGCTTTCTTT. Amino acids: CASSGDTAFF.